This T cell receptor (beta chain) was retrieved from a study of vaccination effects on CD4 cells after COVID-19. Study as a whole: Either the BNT162b2 or mRNA-1273 vaccine was given to participants in two doses. Study results and limitations: Sampling in the study covered few convalescent patients and included no early post-infection timepoints.

V gave up 4 bases and J gave up 1 base; unmatched junction bases: 8. Germline loops: CDR1 KGHDR, CDR2 SFDVKD. The CDR3 totals 17 residues. Sequenced by immunoSEQ multiplex PCR; TCRdb stores in-frame clones only, minus some. The table has roughly 42,000 clones, 77% seen once. Antigen-specific CD4+ T cell clonotypes were called by their expansion after viral peptide-pool culture in ViraFEST. Culture lasted roughly 9 days before CD4+ T cell isolation. Vaccine recipients had no previous SARS-CoV-2 infection; their nucleocapsid antibodies were negative. PBMC were cultured at a few million per well with roughly 10 IU/ml IL-2 and roughly 10 ug/ml peptides. This clone has only a few counts. What it recognizes is unknown.

The sample here was CD4+ T cells from PBMCs cultured with HCoV-NL63 spike peptides, taken before COVID-19 vaccination. The J gene is TRBJ1-2, the V gene TRBV24-1; the match to TRBD1 covers 10 bases. The clonotype originates from a human donor who received a COVID-19 vaccine. CDR3 loop: CATSEKPGTGDNYGYTF. In DNA, the CDR3 is TGTGCCACCAGTGAAAAACCCGGGACAGGGGATAACTATGGCTACACCTTC.